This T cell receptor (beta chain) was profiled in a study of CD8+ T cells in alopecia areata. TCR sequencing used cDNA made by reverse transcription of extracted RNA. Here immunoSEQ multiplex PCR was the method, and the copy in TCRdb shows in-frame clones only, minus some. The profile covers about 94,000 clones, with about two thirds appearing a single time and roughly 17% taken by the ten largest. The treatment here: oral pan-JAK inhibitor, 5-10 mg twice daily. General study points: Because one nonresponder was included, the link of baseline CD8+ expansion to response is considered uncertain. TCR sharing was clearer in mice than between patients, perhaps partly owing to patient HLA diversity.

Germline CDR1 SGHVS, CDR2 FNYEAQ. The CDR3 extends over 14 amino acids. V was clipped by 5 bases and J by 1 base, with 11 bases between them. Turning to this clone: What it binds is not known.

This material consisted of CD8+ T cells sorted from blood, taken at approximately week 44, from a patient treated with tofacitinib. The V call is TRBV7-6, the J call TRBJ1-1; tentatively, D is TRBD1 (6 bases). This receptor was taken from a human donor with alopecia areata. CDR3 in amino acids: CASSADRKNTEAFF. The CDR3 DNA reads TGTGCCAGCAGCGCGGACAGAAAGAACACTGAAGCTTTCTTT.